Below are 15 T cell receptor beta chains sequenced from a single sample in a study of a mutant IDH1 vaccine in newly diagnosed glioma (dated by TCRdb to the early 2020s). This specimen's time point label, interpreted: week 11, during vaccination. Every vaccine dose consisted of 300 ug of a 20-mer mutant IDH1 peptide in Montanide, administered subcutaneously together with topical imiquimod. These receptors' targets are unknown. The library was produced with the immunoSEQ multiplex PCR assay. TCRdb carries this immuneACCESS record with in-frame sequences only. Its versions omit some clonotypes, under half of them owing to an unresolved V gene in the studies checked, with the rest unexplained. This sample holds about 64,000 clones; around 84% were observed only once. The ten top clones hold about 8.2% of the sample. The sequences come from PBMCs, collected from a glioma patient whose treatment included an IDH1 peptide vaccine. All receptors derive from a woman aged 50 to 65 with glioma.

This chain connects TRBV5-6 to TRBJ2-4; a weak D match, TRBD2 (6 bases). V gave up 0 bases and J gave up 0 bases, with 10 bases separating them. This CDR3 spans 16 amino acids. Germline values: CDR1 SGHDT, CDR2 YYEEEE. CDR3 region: CASSLGGGVAKNIQYF. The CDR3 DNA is TGTGCCAGCAGCTTGGGAGGCGGGGTAGCCAAAAACATTCAGTACTTC. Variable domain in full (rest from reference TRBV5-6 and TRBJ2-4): DAGVTQSPTHLIKTRGQQVTLRCSPKSGHDTVSWYQQALGQGPQFIFQYYEEEERQRGNFPDRFSGHQFPNYSSELNVNALLLGDSALYLCASSLGGGVAKNIQYFGAGTRLSVL.

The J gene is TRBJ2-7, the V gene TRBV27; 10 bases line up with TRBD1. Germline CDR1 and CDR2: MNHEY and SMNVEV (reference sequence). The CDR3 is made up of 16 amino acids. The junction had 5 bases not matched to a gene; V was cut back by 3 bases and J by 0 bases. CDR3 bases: TGTGCCAGCAGTTTCCGGGGACAGGGGAGCTCCTACGAGCAGTACTTC. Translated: CASSFRGQGSSYEQYF.

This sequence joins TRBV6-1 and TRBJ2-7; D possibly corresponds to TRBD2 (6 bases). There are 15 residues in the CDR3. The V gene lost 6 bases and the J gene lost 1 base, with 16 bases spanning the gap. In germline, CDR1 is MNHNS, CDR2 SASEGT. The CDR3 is CASSFTSLLSYEQYF. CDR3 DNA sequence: TGTGCCAGCAGCTTCACTAGCTTATTGTCCTACGAGCAGTACTTC.

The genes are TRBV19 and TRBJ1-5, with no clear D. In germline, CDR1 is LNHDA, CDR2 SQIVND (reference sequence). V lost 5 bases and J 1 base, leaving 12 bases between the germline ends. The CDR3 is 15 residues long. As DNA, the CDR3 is TGTGCCAGTAGTCCTCAGAGACTGAGCAATCAGCCCCAGCATTTT. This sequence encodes CASSPQRLSNQPQHF.

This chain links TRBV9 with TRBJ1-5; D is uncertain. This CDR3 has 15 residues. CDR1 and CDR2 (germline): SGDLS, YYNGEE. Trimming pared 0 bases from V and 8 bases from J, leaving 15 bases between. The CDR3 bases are TGTGCCAGCAGCGTAGGGTCGTTGAATGGTGAGCCCCAGCATTTT. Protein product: CASSVGSLNGEPQHF.

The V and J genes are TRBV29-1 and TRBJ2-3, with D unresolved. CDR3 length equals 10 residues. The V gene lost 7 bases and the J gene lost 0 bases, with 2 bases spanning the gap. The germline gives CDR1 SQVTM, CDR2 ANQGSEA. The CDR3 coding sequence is TGCAGCGGAAGCACAGATACGCAGTATTTT. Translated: CSGSTDTQYF.

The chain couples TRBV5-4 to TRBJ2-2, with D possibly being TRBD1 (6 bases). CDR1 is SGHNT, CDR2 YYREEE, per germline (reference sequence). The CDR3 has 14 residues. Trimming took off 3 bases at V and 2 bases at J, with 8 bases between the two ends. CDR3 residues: CASSWTANTGELFF. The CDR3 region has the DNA TGTGCCAGCAGCTGGACAGCCAACACCGGGGAGCTGTTTTTT.

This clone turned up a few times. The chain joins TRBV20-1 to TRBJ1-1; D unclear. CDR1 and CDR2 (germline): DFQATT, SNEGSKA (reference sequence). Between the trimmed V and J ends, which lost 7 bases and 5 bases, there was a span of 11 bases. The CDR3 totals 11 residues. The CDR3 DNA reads TGCAGTGGGGAGGAAAAGACTGAAGCTTTCTTT. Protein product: CSGEEKTEAFF.

The CDR3 here is CASYGTGFKVPGGYTF. The CDR3, as DNA: TGTGCCAGCTACGGGACAGGGTTTAAGGTCCCTGGCGGCTACACCTTC. The rearrangement uses TRBV2 and TRBJ1-2, with TRBD1 identical over 9 bases. The CDR3 length is 16 residues. Losses at the gene ends were 8 bases for V and 8 bases for J; bases not matched to a gene: 18. Germline loops: CDR1 SNHLY, CDR2 FYNNEI. Variable domain in full (rest from reference TRBV2 and TRBJ1-2): EPEVTQTPSHQVTQMGQEVILRCVPISNHLYFYWYRQILGQKVEFLVSFYNNEISEKSEIFDDQFSVERPDGSNFTLKIRSTKLEDSAMYFCASYGTGFKVPGGYTFGSGTRLTVV.

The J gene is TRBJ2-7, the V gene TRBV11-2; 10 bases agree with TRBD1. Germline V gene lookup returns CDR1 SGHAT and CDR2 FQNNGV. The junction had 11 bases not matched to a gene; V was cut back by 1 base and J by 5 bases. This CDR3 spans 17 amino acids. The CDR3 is CASSLVNTGQGKNEQYF. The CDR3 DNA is TGTGCCAGCAGCTTAGTAAATACGGGACAGGGGAAAAACGAGCAGTACTTC.

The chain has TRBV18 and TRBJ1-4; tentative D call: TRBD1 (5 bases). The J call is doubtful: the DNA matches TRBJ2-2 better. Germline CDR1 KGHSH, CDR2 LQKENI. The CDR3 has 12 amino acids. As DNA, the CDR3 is TGTGCCAGCTCACCCTCGGACAGGGAGCTGTTTTTT. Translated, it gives CASSPSDRELFF.

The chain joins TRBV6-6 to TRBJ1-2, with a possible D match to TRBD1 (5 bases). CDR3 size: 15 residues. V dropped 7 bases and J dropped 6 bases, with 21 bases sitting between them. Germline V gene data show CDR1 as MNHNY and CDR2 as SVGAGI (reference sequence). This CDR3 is CASTDPGRQVHGYTF. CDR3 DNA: TGTGCCAGCACAGATCCGGGGCGCCAGGTACATGGCTACACCTTC.

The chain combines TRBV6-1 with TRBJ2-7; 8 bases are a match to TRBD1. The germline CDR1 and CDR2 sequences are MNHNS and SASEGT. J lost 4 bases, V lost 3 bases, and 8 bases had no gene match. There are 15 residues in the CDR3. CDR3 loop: CASSETGARAYEQYF. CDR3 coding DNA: TGTGCCAGCAGTGAGACAGGGGCTCGGGCGTACGAGCAGTACTTC.

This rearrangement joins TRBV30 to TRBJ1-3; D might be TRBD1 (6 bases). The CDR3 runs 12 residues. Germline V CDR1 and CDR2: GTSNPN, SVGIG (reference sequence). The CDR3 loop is CGYRASGNTIYF. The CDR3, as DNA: TGTGGGTACAGGGCCTCGGGAAACACCATATATTTT.

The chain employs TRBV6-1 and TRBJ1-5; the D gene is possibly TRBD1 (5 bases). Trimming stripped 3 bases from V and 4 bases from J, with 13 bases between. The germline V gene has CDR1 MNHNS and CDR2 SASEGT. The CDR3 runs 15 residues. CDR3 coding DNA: TGTGCCAGCAGTGATCGTGGGGGTTATAATCAGCCCCAGCATTTT. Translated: CASSDRGGYNQPQHF.